The source of this TCR beta chain is a study of T cells in Graves' hyperthyroidism and ophthalmopathy. This CDR3 is built from 15 residues. V trimming: 5 bases; J trimming: 3 bases; junction bases outside the gene matches: 7. Germline V gene lookup returns CDR1 SGHTS and CDR2 YDEGEE. Graves' hyperthyroidism qualified as stable when ophthalmopathy did not progress within 18 months. Each patient was aged 18 to 65 and had newly diagnosed hyperthyroidism of under 2 months' duration. Patients were excluded because of uncontrolled infection, other autoimmune disease, pregnancy or lactation. Broader study findings: Most clonotypes that expanded in the thyroid above 0.001 also showed up in blood.

Amplification of TCR beta CDR3 regions was performed using RNA transcripts as template. HTBI primers were the set used in a first-round RT-PCR of the TCR CDR3. MiXCR, run by TCRdb on the multiplex PCR reads, gives a single entry per CDR3 protein. In the table there are some 620,000 distinct CDR3 sequences, 15% to 20% of which are singletons. A note on this clonotype: Its antigen remains unidentified.

V and J are TRBV5-8 and TRBJ2-7; 11 bases agree with TRBD2. This TCR was recovered from a woman in her twenties or thirties with Graves' hyperthyroidism. Sequenced material: blood. The CDR3 bases are TGTGCCAGCAGAAGTGGACTAGCGGGTTTCTACGAGCAGTACTTC. Translated, it gives CASRSGLAGFYEQYF.